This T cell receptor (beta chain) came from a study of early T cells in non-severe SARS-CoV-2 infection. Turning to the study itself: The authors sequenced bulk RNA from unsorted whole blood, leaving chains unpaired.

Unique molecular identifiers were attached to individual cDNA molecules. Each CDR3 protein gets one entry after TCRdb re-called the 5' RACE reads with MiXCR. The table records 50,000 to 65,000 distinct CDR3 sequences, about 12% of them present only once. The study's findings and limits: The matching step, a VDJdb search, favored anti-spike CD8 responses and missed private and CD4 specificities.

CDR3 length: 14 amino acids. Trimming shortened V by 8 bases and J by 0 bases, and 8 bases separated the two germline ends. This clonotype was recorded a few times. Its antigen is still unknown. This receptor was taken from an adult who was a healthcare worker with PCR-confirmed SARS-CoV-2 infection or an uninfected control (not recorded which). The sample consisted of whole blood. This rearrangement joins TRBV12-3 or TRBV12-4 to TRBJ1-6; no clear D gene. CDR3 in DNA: TGTGCCAGCGGAACCAGCTCCTATAATTCACCCCTCCACTTT. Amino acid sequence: CASGTSSYNSPLHF.